The 27 T cell receptor beta chains below come from one sample, sequenced in a study of T cells after posttransplantation cyclophosphamide. Only in-frame clones appear in the TCRdb table, and some are missing; sequencing was by immunoSEQ multiplex PCR. This table has some 54,000 clones, approximately 94% appearing once. The sample consisted of PBMCs. The receptors originated from a woman in her twenties or thirties in good health and a related stem cell transplant donor.

The rearrangement joins TRBV20-1 to TRBJ1-6; D is unclear. Germline CDR1 is DFQATT and CDR2 is SNEGSKA (reference sequence). V gave up 3 bases and J gave up 14 bases, with 8 bases separating them. This CDR3 region has 10 residues. Here the CDR3 reads CSARRETLHF. For the CDR3, the DNA is TGCAGTGCTAGGAGGGAAACCCTCCACTTT.

The chain links TRBV18 to TRBJ1-1, with a weak D call TRBD1 (6 bases). Germline values: CDR1 KGHSH, CDR2 LQKENI. V was pared by 2 bases and J by 13 bases, with 17 bases between. This CDR3 is built from 13 residues. CDR3 residues: CASSPGGGQGDFF. For the CDR3, the DNA is TGTGCCAGCTCACCAGGGGGCGGTCAAGGAGATTTCTTT.

This clone has just a few counts. The chain is built from TRBV6-1 and TRBJ1-1, with a possible D match to TRBD1 (5 bases). Per germline, CDR1 MNHNS and CDR2 SASEGT. The CDR3 spans 15 residues. The ends were cut back, 1 base at V and 1 base at J, with 10 bases in the middle. CDR3 DNA sequence: TGTGCCAGCAGTGAAGACCCAGGGAAGAACACTGAAGCTTTCTTT. The encoded protein is CASSEDPGKNTEAFF.

V is TRBV4-3 and J is TRBJ1-2; possibly TRBD1 for D (5 bases). The V and J ends lost 0 bases and 0 bases respectively, with 11 bases between them. CDR1 is LGHNA, CDR2 YSLEER, per germline. There are 16 residues in the CDR3. In DNA form, the CDR3 reads TGCGCCAGCAGCCAAGACCCGGGGGGACCTAACTATGGCTACACCTTC. Encoded protein: CASSQDPGGPNYGYTF.

This chain links TRBV6-1 with TRBJ1-1; possible D gene TRBD1, 5 bases. The CDR3 consists of 12 residues. Germline V gene sequence: CDR1 MNHNS, CDR2 SASEGT. Trimming removed 6 bases at V and 3 bases at J, with 8 bases between. The CDR3, as DNA: TGTGCCAGCAGGGCAGGGCACACTGAAGCTTTCTTT. This sequence encodes CASRAGHTEAFF.

The chain joins TRBV10-2 to TRBJ2-2, with TRBD2 identical over 9 bases. The CDR3 sequence is 15 residues long. Germline loops: CDR1 WSHSY, CDR2 SAAADI. The J segment lost 1 base and the V segment lost 6 bases, leaving 3 bases of the junction unmatched. CDR3 in DNA: TGCGCCAGCAGAATAGCGGGGGAGAACACCGGGGAGCTGTTTTTT. It is translated as CASRIAGENTGELFF.

The CDR3 loop reads CASSQDLLRDVNTEAFF. CDR3 nucleotides: TGCGCCAGCAGCCAAGATCTTTTGCGAGATGTTAACACTGAAGCTTTCTTT. This rearrangement joins TRBV4-3 to TRBJ1-1, with D uncertain. Germline V gene lookup returns CDR1 LGHNA and CDR2 YSLEER. The CDR3 has 17 amino acids. V was pared by 0 bases and J by 2 bases, with 16 bases between.

CDR3: CASRAEGQDYTF. CDR3 DNA: TGTGCCAGCAGAGCCGAGGGACAAGACTACACCTTC. The genes are TRBV6-1 and TRBJ1-2, with D tentatively TRBD1 (6 bases). This CDR3 has 12 amino acids. CDR1 is MNHNS and CDR2 is SASEGT in the germline V gene. V was pared by 6 bases and J by 10 bases, with 15 bases between.

The chain links TRBV5-4 to TRBJ2-7; 12 positions agree with TRBD1. Germline CDR1 is SGHNT and CDR2 is YYREEE (reference sequence). The length of the CDR3 is 16 residues. Germline trimming cut 1 base from V and 5 bases from J; bases unmatched to any gene: 7. The DNA for the CDR3 is TGTGCCAGCAGCTTGCCTGGGACAGGGGGCCACCACGAGCAGTACTTC. Residues: CASSLPGTGGHHEQYF.

The chain joins TRBV9 to TRBJ1-3, with unresolved D. Germline V gene data show CDR1 as SGDLS and CDR2 as YYNGEE. The length of the CDR3 is 14 residues. Trimming took off 1 base at V and 4 bases at J, with 9 bases between the two ends. CDR3 DNA sequence: TGTGCCAGCAGCGTACCCTCGGAGGGAAACACCATATATTTT. This codes for CASSVPSEGNTIYF.

The CDR3 sequence: CASSSTANTEAFF. The CDR3 region has the DNA TGTGCCAGTAGTTCGACAGCGAACACTGAAGCTTTCTTT. This chain connects TRBV19 to TRBJ1-1, with a weak D call TRBD1 (5 bases). Germline CDR1 and CDR2: LNHDA and SQIVND (reference sequence). V was shortened by 5 bases and J by 1 base, with 8 bases between the two germline ends. This CDR3 is 13 amino acids long.

This chain uses TRBV14 with TRBJ1-1; TRBD1 matches 10 bases. The CDR3 is made up of 16 amino acids. V was clipped by 4 bases and J by 6 bases; unmatched bases: 11. Germline lookup yields CDR1 SGHDN and CDR2 FVKESK. The CDR3 is CASSLLVGQGLAEAFF. The CDR3 DNA sequence: TGTGCCAGCAGCCTTTTAGTGGGACAGGGGTTGGCTGAAGCTTTCTTT.

The rearrangement joins TRBV5-8 to TRBJ2-3; 9 bases are shared with TRBD2. With 7 bases clipped from V and 3 bases from J, the junction kept 18 bases outside the gene matches. Per germline, CDR1 SGHTS and CDR2 YDEGEE. This CDR3 is 18 amino acids long. For the CDR3, the DNA is TGTGCCAGCCGCATGAAGCGGGGGGATCAGGGCGTAACAGATACGCAGTATTTT. Translation gives CASRMKRGDQGVTDTQYF.

The rearrangement uses TRBV19 and TRBJ1-1; TRBD1 matches at 10 bases. V gave up 4 bases and J gave up 8 bases; unmatched junction bases: 13. The CDR3 has 16 residues. Germline CDR1 LNHDA, CDR2 SQIVND (reference sequence). DNA for the CDR3: TGTGCCAGTAGTACCCGACAGGGGGCTAGGACCACGGAAGCTTTCTTT. Translation gives CASSTRQGARTTEAFF.

The rearrangement uses TRBV10-3 and TRBJ2-7; maybe TRBD2 (6 bases). The CDR3 spans 11 residues. Germline V lookup: CDR1 ENHRY, CDR2 SYGVKD. Trimming stripped 4 bases from V and 5 bases from J, with 6 bases between. CDR3 loop: CAISAGDEQYF. The CDR3 nucleotides read TGTGCCATCAGTGCGGGGGACGAGCAGTACTTC.

The chain couples TRBV9 to TRBJ1-6, with TRBD1 identical over 11 bases. Unmatched junction bases numbered 5, after V lost 3 bases and J lost 12 bases. Germline V gene data show CDR1 as SGDLS and CDR2 as YYNGEE. This CDR3 has 14 residues. This CDR3 is CASSARTGGLPLHF. Written as DNA, the CDR3 is TGTGCCAGCAGCGCGCGGACAGGGGGCTTACCCCTCCACTTT.

This clone was seen once. V and J are TRBV28 and TRBJ2-7; 8 nucleotides align to TRBD1. This CDR3 has 13 amino acids. Germline CDR1 is MDHEN and CDR2 is SYDVKM. The J segment lost 0 bases and the V segment lost 6 bases, leaving 1 base of the junction unmatched. The CDR3 sequence is CASRQGGSYEQYF. The DNA for the CDR3 is TGTGCCAGCAGACAGGGGGGCTCCTACGAGCAGTACTTC.

As DNA, the CDR3 is TGCGCCAGCAGCTTGGCCCTTCCGGGGATCCTCTATGGCTACACCTTC. The encoded protein is CASSLALPGILYGYTF. V is TRBV5-1 and J is TRBJ1-2, with D hard to call. V lost 0 bases, J lost 4 bases, and 16 bases lay in between. CDR1 is SGHRS, CDR2 YFSETQ, per germline. The CDR3 contains 16 residues.

The chain couples TRBV19 to TRBJ1-5, with D unresolved. Germline values: CDR1 LNHDA, CDR2 SQIVND (reference sequence). The ends were cut back, 8 bases at V and 3 bases at J, with 14 bases in the middle. CDR3 length: 14 amino acids. The CDR3, as DNA: TGTGCCAGTTCGGGGATGCGGAACAATCAGCCCCAGCATTTT. Encoded protein: CASSGMRNNQPQHF.

This chain connects TRBV4-3 to TRBJ1-6; D possibly corresponds to TRBD1 (6 bases). The CDR3 totals 14 residues. Germline V lookup: CDR1 LGHNA, CDR2 YSLEER. V dropped 6 bases and J dropped 7 bases, with 13 bases sitting between them. The CDR3 protein is CASSHDRTNSPLHF. The CDR3, as DNA: TGCGCCAGCAGTCACGACAGGACCAATTCACCCCTCCACTTT.

The chain employs TRBV4-3 and TRBJ1-1; D not resolved. This CDR3 has 14 residues. The germline V and J ends were trimmed by 0 bases and 4 bases, with 9 bases remaining between them. Germline values: CDR1 LGHNA, CDR2 YSLEER. CDR3 sequence reads: CASSQEQSPTEAFF. Here the CDR3 DNA reads TGCGCCAGCAGCCAAGAACAGAGTCCCACTGAAGCTTTCTTT.

This chain links TRBV28 with TRBJ2-4, with TRBD1 identical over 7 bases. V gave up 2 bases and J gave up 5 bases; unmatched junction bases: 15. This CDR3 is built from 18 residues. CDR1 and CDR2 from the germline V gene are MDHEN and SYDVKM. Here the CDR3 reads CASSLPGTAPALQNIQYF. The CDR3 region has the DNA TGTGCCAGCAGTTTACCCGGGACAGCCCCGGCGCTACAAAACATTCAGTACTTC.

The CDR3 spells CASSRTPNYGYTF. CDR3 coding DNA: TGTGCCAGTAGCCGGACACCTAACTATGGCTACACCTTC. The J gene is TRBJ1-2, the V gene TRBV19; tentatively, D is TRBD1 (5 bases). Germline V lookup: CDR1 LNHDA, CDR2 SQIVND (reference sequence). Trimming pared 6 bases from V and 0 bases from J, leaving 8 bases between. This CDR3 has 13 amino acids.

CDR3 in DNA: TGTGCCAGCAGCTATAGCGGGCATCAGCGTGGTGGCTACACCTTC. It codes for CASSYSGHQRGGYTF. The chain carries TRBV11-2 and TRBJ1-2; no clear D gene. This CDR3 has 15 amino acids. Germline V gene sequence: CDR1 SGHAT, CDR2 FQNNGV. V gave up 4 bases and J gave up 7 bases, with 19 bases separating them.

Regarding this clone: Other nucleotide sequences in the sample specify the same CDR3. The CDR3 region is CASGPGYRDRVNTGELFF. As DNA, the CDR3 is TGTGCTAGTGGTCCTGGATACCGGGACAGGGTAAACACCGGGGAGCTGTTTTTT. The genes are TRBV12-5 and TRBJ2-2; TRBD1 matches 9 bases. Trimming removed 5 bases from V and 2 bases from J; junction bases left unmatched: 12. The CDR3 covers 18 residues. The germline CDR1 and CDR2 sequences are LGHNT and FRNRAP.

The rearrangement links TRBV4-2 to TRBJ2-7, with D possibly matching TRBD2 (5 bases). The CDR3 has 16 amino acids. With 0 bases removed from V and 3 bases from J, the gap between germline ends came to 15 bases. Per the germline V gene, CDR1 is LGHNA and CDR2 is YNFKEQ. DNA for the CDR3: TGTGCCAGCAGCCAAGATGGTCTAGGAGGAAACTACGAGCAGTACTTC. As protein: CASSQDGLGGNYEQYF.

This chain connects TRBV28 to TRBJ2-7; perhaps TRBD1 as D (5 bases). The CDR3 length is 14 residues. Trimming removed 1 base at V and 6 bases at J, with 13 bases between. CDR1 is MDHEN and CDR2 is SYDVKM in the germline V gene. The CDR3 loop reads CASSLLQGLGEQYF. The CDR3 nucleotides are TGTGCCAGCAGTTTATTGCAGGGCCTGGGCGAGCAGTACTTC.